These 25 T cell receptor beta chains were sequenced from one sample in a study of Graves' ophthalmopathy and Graves' hyperthyroidism. The study amplified TCR beta CDR3 regions using RNA transcripts. Amplification began with first-round RT-PCR using HTBI primers, then second-round multiplex PCR was performed. TCRdb ran MiXCR on the multiplex PCR reads and lists one entry per CDR3 protein. The data hold approximately 210,000 distinct CDR3 sequences, with around 28% observed a single time. Material for sequencing was peripheral blood. The receptors here all came from a man aged 50-59 years with Graves' ophthalmopathy.

The J gene is TRBJ1-6, the V gene TRBV12-3 or TRBV12-4; 7 nucleotides align to TRBD1. Trimming cost V 6 bases and J 7 bases; bases outside gene matches: 3. This CDR3 has 13 amino acids. CDR3 nucleotide sequence: TGTGCCAGCAGACAGGGGACGAATTCACCCCTCCACTTT. Protein product: CASRQGTNSPLHF.

This clonotype was picked up one time. The chain carries TRBV28 and TRBJ2-5; D is tentatively TRBD1 or TRBD2 (6 bases each). The germline V gene encodes CDR1 MDHEN and CDR2 SYDVKM. CDR3 length equals 13 residues. Trimming removed 6 bases from V and 5 bases from J, with 13 bases in between. The CDR3 loop reads CASREGHRETQYF. CDR3 in DNA: TGTGCCAGCAGGGAGGGACACCGGGAGACCCAGTACTTC.

This clonotype was seen more than once but under ten times. The V and J genes are TRBV3-1 and TRBJ2-3; TRBD1 matches at 8 bases. CDR1 is LGHDT, CDR2 YNNKEL, per germline (reference sequence). The V gene end was trimmed by 4 bases and the J gene end by 1 base; junction bases not matched to a gene: 1. The CDR3 covers 14 residues. The CDR3 loop reads CASSPGGGTDTQYF. The CDR3 DNA sequence: TGTGCCAGCAGCCCAGGGGGCGGCACAGATACGCAGTATTTT.

The chain recombines TRBV6-1 with TRBJ1-1; TRBD1 matches 9 bases. CDR3 size: 15 residues. With 7 bases clipped from V and 1 base from J, the junction kept 7 bases outside the gene matches. Looked up from germline, CDR1 is MNHNS and CDR2 is SASEGT. CDR3 sequence reads: CASIPRTGENTEAFF. Written as DNA, the CDR3 is TGTGCCAGCATTCCCAGGACAGGGGAGAACACTGAAGCTTTCTTT.

This clonotype has a count of ten or more. The chain joins TRBV12-3 or TRBV12-4 to TRBJ2-3; possibly TRBD1 for D (6 bases). CDR3 length: 15 amino acids. Trimming took 1 base from V and 4 from J, leaving 12 bases between them. The chain's CDR3 is CASSLGQGRSDTQYF. The DNA for the CDR3 is TGTGCCAGCAGTTTAGGGCAGGGGCGGTCAGATACGCAGTATTTT.

This clonotype has at least ten counts. J is TRBJ2-2 and V is TRBV6-2 or TRBV6-3; 9 bases line up with TRBD2. Germline-derived CDR1 and CDR2 are MNHEY and SVGEGT. The ends lost 0 bases at V and 1 base at J; junction bases unmatched: 9. This CDR3 comprises 19 residues. The CDR3 DNA is TGTGCCAGCAGTTACTCGAATTGGAGACTAGCGGAGAACACCGGGGAGCTGTTTTTT. It is translated as CASSYSNWRLAENTGELFF.

In this sample, this clonotype turned up many times. The rearrangement uses TRBV19 and TRBJ2-2; weak D call: TRBD1 (6 bases). The germline CDR1 and CDR2 sequences are LNHDA and SQIVND (reference sequence). This CDR3 region has 16 residues. Trimming shortened V by 4 bases and J by 2 bases, and 14 bases separated the two germline ends. For the CDR3, the DNA is TGTGCCAGTAGTAGAACAGGGAGTCGAAACACCGGGGAGCTGTTTTTT. It yields the protein CASSRTGSRNTGELFF.

This clonotype was detected many times. The V and J genes are TRBV4-1 and TRBJ2-5; D possibly matches TRBD1 or TRBD2 (5 bases each). The V and J ends lost 8 bases and 3 bases respectively, with 19 bases between them. The CDR3 consists of 15 residues. In germline, CDR1 is MGHRA, CDR2 YSYEKL. CDR3 nucleotides: TGCGCCAGCCGACAACCCGGGGCCAGGAAAGAGACCCAGTACTTC. Protein: CASRQPGARKETQYF.

This clonotype turned up a few times. The chain recombines TRBV12-3 or TRBV12-4 with TRBJ1-1; 9 nucleotides agree with TRBD1. The V segment lost 4 bases and the J segment 5 bases; nucleotides outside the gene matches: 2. The CDR3 runs 13 residues. In nucleotides, the CDR3 is TGTGCCAGCAGTTCCGGACAGGGGACTGAAGCTTTCTTT. Its translation: CASSSGQGTEAFF.

This clonotype was counted ten times or more. CDR3 bases: TGTGCCAGCAGCTTAGGGGTAGCGGGGGACCAAGAGACCCAGTACTTC. The encoded protein is CASSLGVAGDQETQYF. The chain couples TRBV7-8 to TRBJ2-5; 9 nucleotides agree with TRBD2. J lost 0 bases, V lost 1 base, and 3 bases had no gene match. This CDR3 spans 16 amino acids. From germline, CDR1 is SGHVS and CDR2 FQNEAQ. Full variable domain (rest looked up from reference TRBV7-8 and TRBJ2-5): GAGVSQSPRYKVAKRGQDVALRCDPISGHVSLFWYQQALGQGPEFLTYFQNEAQLDKSGLPSDRFFAERPEGSVSTLKIQRTQQEDSAVYLCASSLGVAGDQETQYFGPGTRLLVL.

This clonotype is a singleton in its sample. The chain employs TRBV6-2 or TRBV6-3 and TRBJ2-5; the match to TRBD2 covers 10 bases. Germline values: CDR1 MNHEY, CDR2 SVGEGT. With V trimmed by 2 bases and J by 5 bases, 5 bases remained unmatched. The CDR3 is 15 residues long. In DNA, the CDR3 is TGTGCCAGCAGTTACGGGACTAGCGCAGGGGAGACCCAGTACTTC. This sequence encodes CASSYGTSAGETQYF.

This clonotype was picked up many times. The chain employs TRBV6-1 and TRBJ1-5, with 7 bases identical to TRBD1. Per the germline V gene, CDR1 is MNHNS and CDR2 is SASEGT. The CDR3 spans 15 residues. With 3 bases clipped from V and 5 bases from J, the junction kept 7 bases outside the gene matches. CDR3 residues: CASSDGYRGDQPQHF. Written as DNA, the CDR3 is TGTGCCAGCAGTGATGGTTACAGGGGAGATCAGCCCCAGCATTTT.

This sequence joins TRBV30 and TRBJ1-2; TRBD1 aligns across 7 bases. V shed 4 bases and J 6 bases; nucleotides not matched to a gene: 8. This CDR3 comprises 13 residues. Per germline, CDR1 GTSNPN and CDR2 SVGIG (reference sequence). CDR3 nucleotide sequence: TGTGCCTGGAACAGGGGCGGCTATCATGGCTACACCTTC. Translating gives CAWNRGGYHGYTF.

The chain is built from TRBV10-3 and TRBJ2-7; perhaps TRBD1 as D (6 bases). V lost 6 bases to trimming and J lost 6 bases, with 18 bases between them. The CDR3 length is 14 residues. The germline CDR1 and CDR2 sequences are ENHRY and SYGVKD. In DNA, the CDR3 is TGTGCCATCAGGAGGGACACGGCGGCTGCCGAGCAGTACTTC. Protein sequence: CAIRRDTAAAEQYF.

The chain couples TRBV10-3 to TRBJ2-4, with D possibly TRBD1 on 5 matching bases. The CDR3 consists of 17 residues. CDR1 and CDR2 (germline): ENHRY, SYGVKD. Trimming pared 0 bases from V and 4 bases from J, leaving 16 bases between. The CDR3 nucleotides are TGTGCCATCAGTGAGTCGACACGAGGACATCAAAAAAACATTCAGTACTTC. It codes for CAISESTRGHQKNIQYF.

The table lists this clonotype with many counts. The chain has TRBV3-1 and TRBJ2-5; tentative D call: TRBD1 (6 bases). Germline V gene lookup returns CDR1 LGHDT and CDR2 YNNKEL (reference sequence). Trimming removed 4 bases from V and 2 bases from J, with 17 bases in between. The CDR3 contains 16 residues. The CDR3 bases are TGTGCCAGCAGCCCCAGGGGAGCGAGGGGACAAGAGACCCAGTACTTC. It specifies CASSPRGARGQETQYF.

This clonotype occurred many times. The V gene is TRBV29-1, the J gene TRBJ2-7, with 8 bases fitting TRBD1. The germline gives CDR1 SQVTM, CDR2 ANQGSEA. The CDR3 is 13 residues long. Losses at the gene ends were 4 bases for V and 2 bases for J; bases not matched to a gene: 4. The CDR3 reads CSVAGQEPYEQYF. The CDR3 DNA sequence: TGCAGCGTTGCGGGACAGGAGCCCTACGAGCAGTACTTC.

The chain is built from TRBV20-1 and TRBJ1-5; D is unresolved. V was cut by 5 bases and J by 0 bases, with 8 bases left in between. The CDR3 is made up of 13 amino acids. CDR1 is DFQATT, CDR2 SNEGSKA, per germline (reference sequence). CDR3 nucleotides: TGCAGTGCTGACACCCATAGCAATCAGCCCCAGCATTTT. Amino acid sequence: CSADTHSNQPQHF.

This clonotype appeared many times. The chain recombines TRBV2 with TRBJ1-2; no firm D call. V was trimmed by 5 bases and J by 4 bases, leaving 8 bases between them. CDR1 is SNHLY, CDR2 FYNNEI, per germline. CDR3 length: 12 amino acids. The CDR3 loop is CASSRHVYGYTF. The CDR3 region has the DNA TGTGCCAGCAGTAGACACGTCTATGGCTACACCTTC.

This clonotype came up many times. The V and J genes are TRBV20-1 and TRBJ1-5; 9 nucleotides align to TRBD1. Germline V gene data show CDR1 as DFQATT and CDR2 as SNEGSKA (reference sequence). V was clipped by 6 bases and J by 5 bases; unmatched bases: 5. This CDR3 region has 13 residues. DNA of the CDR3: TGCAGTGCCCTGGACAGGGGCGATCAGCCCCAGCATTTT. This sequence encodes CSALDRGDQPQHF.

This clonotype was observed many times. This chain joins TRBV5-4 and TRBJ2-5; D may be TRBD1 or TRBD2 (5 bases each). From germline, CDR1 is SGHNT and CDR2 YYREEE (reference sequence). The CDR3 loop spans 16 amino acids. Trimming left V 2 bases short and J 2 bases short, with 16 bases between. Here the CDR3 DNA reads TGTGCCAGCAGCTTAGGTTCACGGGACGGACAAGAGACCCAGTACTTC. Translation gives CASSLGSRDGQETQYF.

The table lists this clonotype with a few counts. This may come from a read error, since a much larger clone is one base off. The chain couples TRBV30 to TRBJ1-5; possibly TRBD1 for D (6 bases). Germline CDR1 is GTSNPN and CDR2 is SVGIG (reference sequence). The CDR3 loop spans 15 amino acids. V lost 0 bases and J lost 8, with 17 bases in between. The CDR3 sequence: CAWSVPGAGQEPQHF. CDR3 nucleotide sequence: TGTGCCTGGAGTGTACCGGGGGCAGGGCAAGAGCCCCAGCATTTT.

This clonotype was detected only a few times. The V gene is TRBV15, the J gene TRBJ2-7; 10 bases are shared with TRBD1. Germline values: CDR1 LNHNV, CDR2 YYDKDF (reference sequence). The CDR3 has 15 residues. V shed 1 base and J 0 bases; nucleotides not matched to a gene: 0. The CDR3 region is CATSRGTGGSYEQYF. In DNA form, the CDR3 reads TGTGCCACCAGCAGAGGGACAGGGGGCTCCTACGAGCAGTACTTC.

This clonotype was seen ten or more times. V is TRBV4-1 and J is TRBJ2-7, with 9 bases lining up with TRBD1. CDR1 is MGHRA, CDR2 YSYEKL, per germline. Trimming took 5 bases from V and 1 from J; bases not matched to a gene: 12. The CDR3 runs 17 residues. The CDR3 spells CASSSGQGGIGSYEQYF. In DNA form, the CDR3 reads TGCGCCAGCAGCTCGGGACAGGGCGGTATTGGGTCCTACGAGCAGTACTTC.

V and J are TRBV11-2 and TRBJ2-2; 10 bases are shared with TRBD2. Germline assignment: CDR1 SGHAT and CDR2 FQNNGV. This CDR3 contains 16 residues. The V gene end was trimmed by 3 bases and the J gene end by 4 bases; junction bases not matched to a gene: 5. The CDR3 loop is CASSFSSGRGTGELFF. The CDR3 nucleotides read TGTGCCAGCAGCTTCTCCAGCGGGAGGGGCACCGGGGAGCTGTTTTTT. Variable domain in full (rest from reference TRBV11-2 and TRBJ2-2): EAGVAQSPRYKIIEKRQSVAFWCNPISGHATLYWYQQILGQGPKLLIQFQNNGVVDDSQLPKDRFSAERLKGVDSTLKIQPAKLEDSAVYLCASSFSSGRGTGELFFGEGSRLTVL.